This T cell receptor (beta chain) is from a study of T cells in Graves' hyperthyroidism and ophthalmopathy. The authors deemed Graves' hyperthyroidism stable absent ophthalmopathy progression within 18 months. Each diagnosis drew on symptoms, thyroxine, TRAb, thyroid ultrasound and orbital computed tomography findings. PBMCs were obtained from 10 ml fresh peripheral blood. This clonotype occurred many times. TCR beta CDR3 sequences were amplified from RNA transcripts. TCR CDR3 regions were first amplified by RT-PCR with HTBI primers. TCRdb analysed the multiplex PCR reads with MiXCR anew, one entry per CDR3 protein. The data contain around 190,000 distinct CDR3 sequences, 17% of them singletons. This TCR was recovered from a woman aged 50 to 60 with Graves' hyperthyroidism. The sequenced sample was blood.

CDR3 sequence: CASKYDGSGNTIYF. The DNA of the CDR3 is TGTGCCAGCAAGTACGACGGCTCTGGAAACACCATATATTTT. J is TRBJ1-3 and V is TRBV5-6; no firm D call. CDR3 size: 14 residues. Between the trimmed V and J ends, which lost 6 bases and 0 bases, there was a span of 10 bases. Germline CDR1 is SGHDT and CDR2 is YYEEEE.